The TCR beta chain under discussion was sequenced for a study of neurological immune-mediated disorders. In this sample, this clonotype turned up many times. Its antigen is still unknown. CD4+ or CD8+ T cells at a count of 1 million served as input for the sorted libraries. The cDNA was generated through 5'RACE incorporating 10-nucleotide random UMIs. Per sequencing run, 15-18 subjects together gave over 200 million TCR-beta sequences. TCRdb analysed the 5' RACE reads with MiXCR anew, one entry per CDR3 protein. The sample includes about 30,000 distinct CDR3 sequences, approximately 6% of them seen just once. Germline V gene data show CDR1 as MGHRA and CDR2 as YSYEKL. The CDR3 contains 15 residues. The ends were cut back, 2 bases at V and 0 bases at J, with 5 bases in the middle. Study findings and constraints: Multiple sclerosis patients had less TCR clonal expansion than even healthy controls, unlike HTLV-1-associated myelopathy.

The V gene is TRBV4-1, the J gene TRBJ2-6, with TRBD1 as a possible D gene (5 bases). The TCR comes from a woman between 50 and 59 years old in good health. The sequenced sample consisted of CD4+ T cells from blood. The CDR3 reads CASSQRGSGANVLTF. CDR3 DNA: TGCGCCAGCAGCCAAAGGGGCTCTGGGGCCAACGTCCTGACTTTC.